The sequence of this T cell receptor (beta chain) was determined in a study of read filtering for tumor transcriptome and immune sequencing. Molecular barcoded adaptors covering alpha/delta and beta/gamma chains were used on 400 ng RNA. TCRdb reanalysed the reads using MiXCR and keeps one entry per CDR3 protein. The repertoire holds about 38,000 distinct CDR3 sequences, with 14% as singletons. V shed 5 bases and J shed 2 bases, with 10 bases lying between them. There are 12 residues in the CDR3. Germline lookup yields CDR1 SQVTM and CDR2 ANQGSEA. The chain joins TRBV29-1 to TRBJ2-7, with D unresolved. The sample comprised a population of CD138-negative cells sorted from bone marrow. The TCR originated in a donor at least 40 years old with multiple myeloma. This CDR3 reads CSVRLGAYEQYF. Here the CDR3 DNA reads TGCAGCGTTAGGCTAGGAGCCTACGAGCAGTACTTC.